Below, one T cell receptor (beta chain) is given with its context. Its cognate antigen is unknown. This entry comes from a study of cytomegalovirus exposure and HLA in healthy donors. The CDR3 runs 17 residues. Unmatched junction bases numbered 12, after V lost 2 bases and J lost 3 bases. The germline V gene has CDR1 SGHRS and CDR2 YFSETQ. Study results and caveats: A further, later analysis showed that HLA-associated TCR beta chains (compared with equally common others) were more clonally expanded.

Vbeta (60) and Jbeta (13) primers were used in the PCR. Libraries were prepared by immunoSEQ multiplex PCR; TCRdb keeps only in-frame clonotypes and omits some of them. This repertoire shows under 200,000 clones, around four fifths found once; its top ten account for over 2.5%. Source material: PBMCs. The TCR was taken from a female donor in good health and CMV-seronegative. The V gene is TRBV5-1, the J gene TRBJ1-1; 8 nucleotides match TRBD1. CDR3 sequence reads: CASSFGTGARGDTEAFF. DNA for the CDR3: TGCGCCAGCAGCTTTGGGACAGGTGCGCGAGGGGACACTGAAGCTTTCTTT.